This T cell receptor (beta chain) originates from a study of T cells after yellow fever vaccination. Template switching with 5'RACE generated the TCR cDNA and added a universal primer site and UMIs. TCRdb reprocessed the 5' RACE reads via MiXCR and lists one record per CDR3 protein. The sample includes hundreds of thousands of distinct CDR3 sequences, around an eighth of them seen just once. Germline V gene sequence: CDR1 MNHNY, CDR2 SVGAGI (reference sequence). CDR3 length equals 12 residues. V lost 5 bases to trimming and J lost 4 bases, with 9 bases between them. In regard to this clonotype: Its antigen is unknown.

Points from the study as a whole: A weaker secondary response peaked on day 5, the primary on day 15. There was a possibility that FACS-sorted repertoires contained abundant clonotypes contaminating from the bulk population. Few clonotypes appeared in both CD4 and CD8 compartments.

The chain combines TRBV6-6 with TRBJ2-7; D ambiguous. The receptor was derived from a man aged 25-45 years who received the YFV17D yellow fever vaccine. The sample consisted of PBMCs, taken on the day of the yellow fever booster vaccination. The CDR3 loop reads CASSQKAYEQYF. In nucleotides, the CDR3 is TGTGCCAGCAGTCAAAAGGCGTACGAGCAGTACTTC.